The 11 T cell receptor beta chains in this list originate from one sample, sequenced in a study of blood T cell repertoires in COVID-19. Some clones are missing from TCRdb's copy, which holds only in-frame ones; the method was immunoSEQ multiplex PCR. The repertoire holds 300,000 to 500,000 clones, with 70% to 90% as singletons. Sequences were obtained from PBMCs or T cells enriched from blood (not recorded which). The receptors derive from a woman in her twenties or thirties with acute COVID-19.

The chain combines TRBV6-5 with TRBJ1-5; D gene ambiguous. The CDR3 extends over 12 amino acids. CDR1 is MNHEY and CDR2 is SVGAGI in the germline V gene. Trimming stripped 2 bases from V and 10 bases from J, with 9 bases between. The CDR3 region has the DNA TGTGCCAGCAGTTACCCCGGGAGCCCCCAGCATTTT. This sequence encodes CASSYPGSPQHF.

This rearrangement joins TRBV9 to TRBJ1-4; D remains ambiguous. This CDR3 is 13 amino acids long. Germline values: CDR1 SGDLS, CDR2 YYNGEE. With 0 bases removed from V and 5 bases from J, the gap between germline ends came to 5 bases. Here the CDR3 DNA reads TGTGCCAGCAGCGTAGACTGGAATGAAAAACTGTTTTTT. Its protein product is CASSVDWNEKLFF.

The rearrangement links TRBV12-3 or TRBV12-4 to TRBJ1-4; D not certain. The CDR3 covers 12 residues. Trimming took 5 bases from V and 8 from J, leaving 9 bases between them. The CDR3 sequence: CASSTLHEKLFF. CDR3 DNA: TGTGCCAGCAGTACACTACACGAAAAACTGTTTTTT.

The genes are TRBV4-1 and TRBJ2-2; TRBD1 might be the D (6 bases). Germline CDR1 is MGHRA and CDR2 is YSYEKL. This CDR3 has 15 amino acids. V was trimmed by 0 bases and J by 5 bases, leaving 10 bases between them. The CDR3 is CASSQDNRETGELFF. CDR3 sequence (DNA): TGCGCCAGCAGCCAAGATAACAGGGAGACCGGGGAGCTGTTTTTT.

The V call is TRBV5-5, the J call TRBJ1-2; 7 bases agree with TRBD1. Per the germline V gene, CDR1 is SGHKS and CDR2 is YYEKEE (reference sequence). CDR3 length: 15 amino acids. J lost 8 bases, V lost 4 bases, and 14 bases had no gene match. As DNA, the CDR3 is TGTGCCAGCAGCCGGGTGGGACAGCCGGCCAGCGGCTACACCTTC. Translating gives CASSRVGQPASGYTF.

The CDR3 is CASSQLAGAGGTQYF. CDR3 sequence (DNA): TGCGCCAGCAGCCAACTAGCGGGGGCCGGGGGGACCCAGTACTTC. This rearrangement joins TRBV4-1 to TRBJ2-5; 10 positions agree with TRBD2. The CDR3 has 15 residues. J lost 7 bases, V lost 2 bases, and 7 bases had no gene match. Per the germline V gene, CDR1 is MGHRA and CDR2 is YSYEKL.

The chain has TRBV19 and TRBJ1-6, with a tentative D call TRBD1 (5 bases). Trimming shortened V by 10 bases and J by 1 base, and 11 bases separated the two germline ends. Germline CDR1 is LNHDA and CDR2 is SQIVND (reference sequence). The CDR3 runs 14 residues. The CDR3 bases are TGTGCCACAGGGCTGGAGTCCTATAATTCACCCCTCCACTTT. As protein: CATGLESYNSPLHF.

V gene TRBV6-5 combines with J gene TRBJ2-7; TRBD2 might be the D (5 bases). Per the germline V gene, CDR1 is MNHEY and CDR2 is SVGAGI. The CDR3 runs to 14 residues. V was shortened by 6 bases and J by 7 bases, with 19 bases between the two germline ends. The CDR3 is CASRREFLQAEQYF. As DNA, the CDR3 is TGTGCCAGCAGGAGGGAATTTCTGCAGGCTGAGCAGTACTTC.

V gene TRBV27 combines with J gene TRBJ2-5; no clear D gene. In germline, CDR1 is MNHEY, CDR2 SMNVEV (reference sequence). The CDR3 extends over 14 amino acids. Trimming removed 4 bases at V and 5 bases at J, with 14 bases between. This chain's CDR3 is CASSSLRARETQYF. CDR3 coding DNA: TGTGCCAGCAGTTCCCTTCGTGCTAGGGAGACCCAGTACTTC.

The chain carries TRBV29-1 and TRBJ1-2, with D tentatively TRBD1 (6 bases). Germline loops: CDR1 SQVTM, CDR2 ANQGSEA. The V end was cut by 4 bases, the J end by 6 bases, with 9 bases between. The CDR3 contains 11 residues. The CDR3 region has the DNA TGCAGCGTTGGGACAGACCATGGCTACACCTTC. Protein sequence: CSVGTDHGYTF.

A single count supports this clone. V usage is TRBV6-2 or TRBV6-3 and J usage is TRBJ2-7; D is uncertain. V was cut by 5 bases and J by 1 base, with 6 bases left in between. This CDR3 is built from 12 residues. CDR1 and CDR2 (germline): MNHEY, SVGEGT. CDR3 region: CASSPGSYEQYF. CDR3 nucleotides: TGTGCCAGCAGTCCGGGTTCCTACGAGCAGTACTTC.